The next 16 T cell receptor beta chains were all read from a single sample in a study of CDR3 diversity in severe acne. TCRdb called the PCR reads again in MiXCR, with one record for every CDR3 protein. The sample lists fewer than 90,000 distinct CDR3 sequences, around 49% occurring once. Input material: blood. The receptors derive from a male donor in good health, without acne.

This clonotype was picked up many times. This chain links TRBV9 with TRBJ1-1; D not certain. The CDR3 consists of 15 residues. V was trimmed by 3 bases and J by 0 bases, leaving 12 bases between them. In germline, CDR1 is SGDLS, CDR2 YYNGEE. The DNA of the CDR3 is TGTGCCAGCAGCGCCACCGGGAGTATGAACACTGAAGCTTTCTTT. Its protein product is CASSATGSMNTEAFF.

This clonotype came up a few times. CDR3 sequence (DNA): TGTGCCACCAGCCGTCGGGGCGGCACTGAAGCTTTCTTT. Translation: CATSRRGGTEAFF. The chain couples TRBV15 to TRBJ1-1, with D maybe TRBD1 (5 bases). The CDR3 loop spans 13 amino acids. CDR1 is LNHNV, CDR2 YYDKDF, per germline (reference sequence). Trimming took off 5 bases at V and 4 bases at J, with 11 bases between the two ends.

The chain has TRBV13 and TRBJ2-3, with 15 bases that match TRBD2. The germline V gene encodes CDR1 PRHDT and CDR2 FYEKMQ (reference sequence). Trimming at V came to 4 bases and at J to 2 bases, leaving 4 bases not matched to a gene. There are 17 residues in the CDR3. The CDR3 reads CASSSRTSGGDTDTQYF. In nucleotides, the CDR3 is TGTGCCAGCAGCTCCCGGACTAGCGGGGGGGACACAGATACGCAGTATTTT.

Notes on this clonotype: The junction differs from germline at one of its ends, possibly a read error. This chain connects TRBV5-1 to TRBJ1-2; maybe TRBD1 (6 bases). CDR3 length: 13 amino acids. Germline V gene sequence: CDR1 SGHRS, CDR2 YFSETQ. The CDR3 sequence is CASSLVAGGQNRF. CDR3 sequence (DNA): TGCGCCAGCAGCTTGGTAGCCGGGGGGCAGAACAGATTC.

J is TRBJ1-5 and V is TRBV2, with unresolved D. The V and J ends lost 2 bases and 3 bases respectively, with 8 bases between them. This CDR3 spans 14 amino acids. The germline gives CDR1 SNHLY, CDR2 FYNNEI. For the CDR3, the DNA is TGTGCCAGCAGTGAAATGGGCCTCAATCAGCCCCAGCATTTT. This encodes CASSEMGLNQPQHF. The full variable domain, in which reference TRBV2 and TRBJ1-5 provide the parts outside the CDR3, is EPEVTQTPSHQVTQMGQEVILRCVPISNHLYFYWYRQILGQKVEFLVSFYNNEISEKSEIFDDQFSVERPDGSNFTLKIRSTKLEDSAMYFCASSEMGLNQPQHFGDGTRLSIL.

The chain has TRBV19 and TRBJ2-2, with D hard to call. V lost 3 bases to trimming and J lost 2 bases, with 10 bases between them. Germline CDR1 LNHDA, CDR2 SQIVND (reference sequence). CDR3 length: 15 residues. The CDR3 nucleotides are TGTGCCAGTAGTATGACGGGCGTCAACACCGGGGAGCTGTTTTTT. It encodes CASSMTGVNTGELFF.

This clonotype was seen at least ten times. The V call is TRBV20-1, the J call TRBJ1-5, with D perhaps matching TRBD1 (5 bases). Trimming cost V 5 bases and J 1 base, with 9 bases left between them. In germline, CDR1 is DFQATT, CDR2 SNEGSKA (reference sequence). The CDR3 has 13 residues. The CDR3 nucleotides read TGCAGTGCTGCCCGGGACAGCAATCAGCCCCAGCATTTT. This codes for CSAARDSNQPQHF.

This clonotype occurred a few times. J is TRBJ1-3 and V is TRBV5-1, with TRBD1 matching over 8 bases. This CDR3 comprises 15 residues. In germline, CDR1 is SGHRS, CDR2 YFSETQ. The V gene end was trimmed by 0 bases and the J gene end by 2 bases; junction bases not matched to a gene: 1. The CDR3 spells CASSLEQGAGNTIYF. CDR3 bases: TGCGCCAGCAGCTTGGAACAGGGGGCTGGAAACACCATATATTTT. Combining the CDR3 with reference TRBV5-1 and TRBJ1-3 gives the whole variable domain KAGVTQTPRYLIKTRGQQVTLSCSPISGHRSVSWYQQTPGQGLQFLFEYFSETQRNKGNFPGRFSGRQFSNSRSEMNVSTLELGDSALYLCASSLEQGAGNTIYFGEGSWLTVV.

The gene calls are TRBV15 and TRBJ1-1, with TRBD1 matching over 7 bases. V lost 4 bases and J lost 6; bases outside the gene matches: 8. This CDR3 comprises 14 residues. Germline assignment: CDR1 LNHNV and CDR2 YYDKDF (reference sequence). CDR3 in DNA: TGTGCCACCAGCACAGTCGAGACAGGGTCTGAAGCTTTCTTT. This gives the protein CATSTVETGSEAFF.

This clonotype was detected ten times or more. V usage is TRBV20-1 and J usage is TRBJ1-2; tentatively, D is TRBD1 (6 bases). Germline lookup yields CDR1 DFQATT and CDR2 SNEGSKA (reference sequence). CDR3 length: 14 amino acids. V shed 1 base and J shed 4 bases, with 13 bases lying between them. CDR3 sequence: CSARGGGGSYGYTF. The CDR3 coding sequence is TGCAGTGCTAGAGGGGGGGGGGGCAGCTATGGCTACACCTTC.

Only a few counts were recorded for this clonotype. The chain employs TRBV10-3 and TRBJ2-3, with TRBD2 identical over 10 bases. The CDR3 covers 16 residues. CDR1 ENHRY and CDR2 SYGVKD come from the germline V gene. The CDR3 here is CAIGESRAGGQGTQYF. The CDR3 DNA reads TGTGCTATCGGTGAGTCGAGAGCGGGGGGGCAAGGTACGCAGTATTTT.

The V gene is TRBV20-1, the J gene TRBJ1-6, with 7 bases lining up with TRBD1. The V gene end was trimmed by 3 bases and the J gene end by 6 bases; junction bases not matched to a gene: 2. CDR3 length equals 13 residues. CDR1 is DFQATT and CDR2 is SNEGSKA in the germline V gene (reference sequence). The CDR3 coding sequence is TGCAGTGCTAGGACAGGGTTTAATTCACCCCTCCACTTT. This sequence encodes CSARTGFNSPLHF.

In its sample, this clonotype was seen many times. The chain uses TRBV5-4 and TRBJ2-5, with 11 bases matching TRBD2. CDR3 length equals 17 residues. The germline gives CDR1 SGHNT, CDR2 YYREEE (reference sequence). V lost 4 bases to trimming and J lost 5 bases; unmatched junction nucleotides: 13. DNA for the CDR3: TGTGCCAGCAGCCGCGGATTAGCGGGGGGGCCGGGGGAGACCCAGTACTTC. Amino acid sequence: CASSRGLAGGPGETQYF.

For this clonotype: At one boundary the junction diverges from the germline segment, which might be a read error. The chain recombines TRBV5-1 with TRBJ2-7, with 8 bases that match TRBD1. The germline CDR1 and CDR2 sequences are SGHRS and YFSETQ. CDR3 length: 16 residues. The CDR3 nucleotides are TGCACCAGCAGCTTGGAACAGGGGGGTGAGGCGCCCGAGCAGTACTTC. Translation gives CTSSLEQGGEAPEQYF.

On this clonotype itself: The DNA is omitted, as the CDR3 cannot be located on it reliably, and the CDR3 follows TCRdb's listing. The CDR3 loop is CAIPNQTALYFCATARQGTNEQYF. The chain links TRBV24-1 to TRBJ2-7; the table's D call, TRBD1, has no DNA check behind it. A total of 24 residues make up the CDR3, ends included. Germline lookup yields CDR1 KGHDR and CDR2 SFDVKD.

Ten or more counts support this clonotype. The rearrangement uses TRBV28 and TRBJ1-6; D uncertain. The germline V gene has CDR1 MDHEN and CDR2 SYDVKM. V was pared by 1 base and J by 6 bases, with 1 base between. This CDR3 spans 12 amino acids. CDR3 region: CASSLSNSPLHF. The DNA of the CDR3 is TGTGCCAGCAGTTTATCTAATTCACCCCTCCACTTT.